This TCR beta chain was obtained from a study of cytomegalovirus exposure and HLA in healthy donors. Study-level results: High specificity and sensitivity for cytomegalovirus status were reported for the classifier. The study found most TCR sequences rare, yet found some public TCRs in many donors.

Unmatched junction bases numbered 6, after V lost 1 base and J lost 0 bases. Germline V gene data show CDR1 as LGHNA and CDR2 as YSLEER. This CDR3 spans 18 amino acids. Generated by immunoSEQ multiplex PCR, the TCRdb table keeps only in-frame clones and is missing some. Here the sample spans about 75,000 clones, over 80% being singletons. The sample holds one count of this clone. Its antigen is unidentified. This receptor was identified in a man aged 25 to 40 in good health and CMV-seronegative. The sequencing input was PBMCs. V is TRBV4-3 and J is TRBJ1-6; 7 nucleotides align to TRBD1. The CDR3 sequence: CASSQGPGQSSYNSPLHF. CDR3 sequence (DNA): TGCGCCAGCAGCCAAGGACCGGGACAGAGCTCCTATAATTCACCCCTCCACTTT.